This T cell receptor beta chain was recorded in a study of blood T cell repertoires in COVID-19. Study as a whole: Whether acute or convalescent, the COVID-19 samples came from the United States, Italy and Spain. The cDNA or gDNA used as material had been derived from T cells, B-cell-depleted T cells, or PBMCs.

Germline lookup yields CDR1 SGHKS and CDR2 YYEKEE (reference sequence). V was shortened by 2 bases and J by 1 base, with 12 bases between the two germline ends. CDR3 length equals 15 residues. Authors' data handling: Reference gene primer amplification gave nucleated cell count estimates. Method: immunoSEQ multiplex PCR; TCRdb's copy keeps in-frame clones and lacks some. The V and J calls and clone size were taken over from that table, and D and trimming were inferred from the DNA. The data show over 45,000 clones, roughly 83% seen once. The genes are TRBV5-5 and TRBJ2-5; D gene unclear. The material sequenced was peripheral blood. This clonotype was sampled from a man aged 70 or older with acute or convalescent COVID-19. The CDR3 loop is CASSFRQLVQETQYF. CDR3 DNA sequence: TGTGCCAGCAGCTTCCGGCAGCTAGTCCAAGAGACCCAGTACTTC.